This record looks at one T cell receptor (beta chain) sequence and its context. The target of this receptor is not known. The record has no base qualities; no much larger clone is one base away. This entry belongs to a study of T cell responses to AZD1222 COVID-19 vaccine (dated by TCRdb to the early 2020s). The study in broad terms: AZD1222 recipients given second doses at about 4 weeks or at about 12 weeks were pooled, since spike-specific TCR depth and breadth were not found to differ between the two schedules. Trial participants were enrolled by age into subgroups of 18-55, 56-69 and 70-plus years, and roughly 150, 30 and 60 TCR-sequenced participants, respectively, were included in these subgroups. TCR sequencing covered approximately 230 trial participants: nearly 210 given two doses of AZD1222 and 26 given two doses of MenACWY control vaccine.

Trimming removed 0 bases from V and 10 bases from J, leaving 10 bases between the germline ends. The CDR3 numbers 13 residues from cysteine through phenylalanine. Kept here is only the CDR3 DNA, which spans 39 bases and is read in frame from base 1. Looking up the germline V gene yields CDR1 SGHAT and CDR2 FQNNGV. The CDR3 regions of human TCRbeta chains were analyzed by immunosequencing. On the authors' methods: Repertoire TCRs were checked for matches against a reference library of SARS-CoV-2-specific TCRs that had been generated using the MIRA antigen-specificity platform. Breadth was defined as the fraction of unique TCRs that were SARS-CoV-2-associated, and depth was defined as the fraction of total T cells that were SARS-CoV-2-associated. Using the MIRA data, each spike-specific TCR was mapped to the spike region that the TCR reacts to and placed in a CD4 or CD8 class. Log10-transformed breadth and depth values were compared by one-way ANOVA with Sidak's multiple comparisons tests. Sourced from immuneACCESS, this table was stored by TCRdb with only in-frame sequences that have V and J called. A share of the clones is absent; for the studies checked, an unresolved V gene accounts for under half, and the remainder has no known explanation. Clone size and V and J calls were adopted from that table, with D and trimming inferred from the DNA. This sample holds about 96,000 clones; roughly nine tenths were observed only once. The top ten hold roughly 1.5% of the sample.

The time point label corresponds to: baseline before first vaccination. The vaccinee samples were drawn from two UK trials, COV001 and COV002, one of which was a single-blind randomized controlled phase 2/3 trial testing AZD1222 (ChAdOx1 nCoV-19) in healthy adults. For TCRbeta chain sequencing, PBMC samples from trial participants were taken at day 0 and at day 28 after the second dose. Paper-wide results and their limitations: After two AZD1222 doses, spike-specific TCR breadth and depth were significantly higher than at day 0 and than in MenACWY recipients. Conclusions about previously exposed vaccinees are limited, since just a handful of AZD1222 recipients were seropositive for SARS-CoV-2 at baseline. The 56-69-year group was small, and its depth increase did not reach significance, likely because of low power. Because no day 14 peak-response samples were available, repertoires were characterized only after the peak T cell response. The whole spike protein was spanned by vaccine-associated CD4 TCRs, and dominant responses were seen in regions 160-218 and 743-854. Most participants were white British and females outnumbered males, and the authors suggested that clonal diversity may have been underestimated. Epitopes outside the regions mutated in the B.1.351 and B.1.1.7 variants were reportedly recognized by nearly half of the unique spike-specific TCRs.

The sequence is built from TRBV11-2 and TRBJ2-1; the D gene is unclear. The sequencing used peripheral blood, collected on day 0 of AZD1222 vaccination. This receptor was identified in an adult in good health. This receptor carries the CDR3 CASSLDGLREQFF. The sequenced DNA is TGTGCCAGCAGCTTAGATGGATTGCGCGAGCAGTTCTTC.